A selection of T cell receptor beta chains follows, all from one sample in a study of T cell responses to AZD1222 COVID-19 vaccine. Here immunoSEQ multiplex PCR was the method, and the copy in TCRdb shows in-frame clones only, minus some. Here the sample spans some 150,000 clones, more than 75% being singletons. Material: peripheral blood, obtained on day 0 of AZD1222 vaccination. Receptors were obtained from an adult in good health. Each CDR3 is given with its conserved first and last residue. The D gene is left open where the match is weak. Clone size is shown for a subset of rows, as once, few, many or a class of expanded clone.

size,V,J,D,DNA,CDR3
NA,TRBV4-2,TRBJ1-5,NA,TGTGCCAGCAGCCAAGAGTCCGAATATAGCAATCAGCCCCAGCATTTT,CASSQESEYSNQPQHF
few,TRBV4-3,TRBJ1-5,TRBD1,TGCGCCAGCAGCCAAGTCGACGGACAGGGAAGCGGATATAGCAATCAGCCCCAGCATTTT,CASSQVDGQGSGYSNQPQHF
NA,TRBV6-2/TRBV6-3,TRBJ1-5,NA,TGTGCCAGCAGTCTATCCCTTAATGGGCCCCAGCATTTT,CASSLSLNGPQHF
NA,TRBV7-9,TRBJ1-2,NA,TGTGCCAGCAGCTTGCCACAGGCAGCTAACTATGGCTACACCTTC,CASSLPQAANYGYTF
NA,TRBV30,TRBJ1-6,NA,TGTGCTCTCGGCAGCTCCTATAATTCACCCCTCCACTTT,CALGSSYNSPLHF
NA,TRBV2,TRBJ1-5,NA,TGTGCCAGCAGTGACTACAGCCTGATCAATCAGCCCCAGCATTTT,CASSDYSLINQPQHF
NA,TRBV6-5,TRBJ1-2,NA,TGTGCCAGCAGACCGGACGGGAACTATGGCTACACCTTC,CASRPDGNYGYTF
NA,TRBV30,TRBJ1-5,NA,TGTGCCTGGAGTAAGAGGGACAATCAGCCCCAGCATTTT,CAWSKRDNQPQHF
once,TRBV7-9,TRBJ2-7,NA,TGTGCCAGCAGCACAGGAACGGCAGGGAACAACGAGCAGTACTTC,CASSTGTAGNNEQYF
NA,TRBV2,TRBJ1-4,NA,TGTGCCAGCGGGGGGAGGAGGGGGAATGAAAAACTGTTTTTT,CASGGRRGNEKLFF
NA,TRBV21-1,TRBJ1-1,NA,TGTGCCAGCAGCAAACCCAGTGTTCGCACACCCCCCCGGGACAGGAACACTGAAGCTTTCTTT,CASSKPSVRTPPRDRNTEAFF
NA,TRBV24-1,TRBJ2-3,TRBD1,TGTGCCACCAGTGACCGGACAGGGGAGGGGGCAGATACGCAGTATTTT,CATSDRTGEGADTQYF
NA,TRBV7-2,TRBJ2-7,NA,TGTGCCAGCAGAAATCCCACCTACGAGCAGTACTTC,CASRNPTYEQYF
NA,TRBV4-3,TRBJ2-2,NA,TGCGCCAGCAGCCGGACGCAGGGGAGCGCCACCGGGGAGCTGTTTTTT,CASSRTQGSATGELFF
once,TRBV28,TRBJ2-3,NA,TGTGCCAGCAAGTGGAGGTTAGGGAAAGGCACAGATACGCAGTATTTT,CASKWRLGKGTDTQYF
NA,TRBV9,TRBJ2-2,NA,TGTGCCAGCAGCCTCAGACCAGCGAACACCGGGGAGCTGTTTTTT,CASSLRPANTGELFF